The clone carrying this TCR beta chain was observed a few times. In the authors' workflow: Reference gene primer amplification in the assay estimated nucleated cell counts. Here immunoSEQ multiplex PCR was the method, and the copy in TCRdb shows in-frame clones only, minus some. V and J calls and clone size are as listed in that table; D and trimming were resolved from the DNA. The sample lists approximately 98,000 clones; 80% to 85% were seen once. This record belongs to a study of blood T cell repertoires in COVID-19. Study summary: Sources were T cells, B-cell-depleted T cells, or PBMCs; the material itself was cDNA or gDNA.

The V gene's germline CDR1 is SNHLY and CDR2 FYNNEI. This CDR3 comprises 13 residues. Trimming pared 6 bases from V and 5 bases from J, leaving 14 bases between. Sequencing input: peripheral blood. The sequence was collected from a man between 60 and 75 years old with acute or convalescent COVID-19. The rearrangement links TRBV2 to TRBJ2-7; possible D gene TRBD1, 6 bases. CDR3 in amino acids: CASRVGYRDEQYV. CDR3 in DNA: TGTGCCAGCAGAGTGGGTTACAGGGACGAGCAGTACGTC.